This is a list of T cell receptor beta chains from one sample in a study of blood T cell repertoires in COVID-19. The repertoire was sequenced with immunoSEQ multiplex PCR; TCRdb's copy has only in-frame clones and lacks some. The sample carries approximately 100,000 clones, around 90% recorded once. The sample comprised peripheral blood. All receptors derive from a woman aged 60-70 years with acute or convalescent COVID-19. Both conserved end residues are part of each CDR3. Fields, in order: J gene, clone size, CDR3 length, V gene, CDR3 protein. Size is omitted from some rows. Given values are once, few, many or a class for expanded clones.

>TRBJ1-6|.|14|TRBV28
CASTRPKEVSPLHF
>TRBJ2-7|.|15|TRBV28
CASSPEGGGHYEQYF
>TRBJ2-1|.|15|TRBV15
CATSSSPFPENEQFF
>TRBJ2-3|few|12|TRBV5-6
CASSLAADTQYF
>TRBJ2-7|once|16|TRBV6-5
CASSYSPKALAYEQYF
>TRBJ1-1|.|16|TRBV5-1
CASSRRQVPQNTEAFF
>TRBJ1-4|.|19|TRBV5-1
CASSSGTSTGHRAFEKLFF
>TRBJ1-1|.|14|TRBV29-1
CSSRQGAGDTEAFF
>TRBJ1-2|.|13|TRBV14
CASSQARSYGYTF
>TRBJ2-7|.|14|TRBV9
CASSPRTGGHEQYF
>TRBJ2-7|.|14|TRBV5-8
CASSLGHQDYEQYF
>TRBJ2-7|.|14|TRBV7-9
CASSSGNPPYEQYF
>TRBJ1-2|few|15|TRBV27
CASSLYRDGRDGYTF
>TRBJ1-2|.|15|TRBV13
CASSLGNSQNYGYTF
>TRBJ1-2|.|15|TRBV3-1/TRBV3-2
CASSQPDTGNYGYTF
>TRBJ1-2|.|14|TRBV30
CAWSPLVNRAGYTF
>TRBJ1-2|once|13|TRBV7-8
CASSPRGSYGYTF
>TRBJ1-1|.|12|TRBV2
CASSASFTEAFF
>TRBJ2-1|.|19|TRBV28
CASSLPQWGSGNPYNEQFF
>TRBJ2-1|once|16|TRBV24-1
CATSDSSASSYNEQFF
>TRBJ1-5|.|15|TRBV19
CAPYPGSYSNQPQHF
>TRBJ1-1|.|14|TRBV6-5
CASSSPQGWAEAFF
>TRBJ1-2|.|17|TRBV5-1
CASSTRPGTGTINGYTF
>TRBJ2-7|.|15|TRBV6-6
CASEPDRGRAYEQYF
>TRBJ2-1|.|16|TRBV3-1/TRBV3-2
CASSQRLTRGYNEQFF
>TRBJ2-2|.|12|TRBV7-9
CASSAHTGELFF